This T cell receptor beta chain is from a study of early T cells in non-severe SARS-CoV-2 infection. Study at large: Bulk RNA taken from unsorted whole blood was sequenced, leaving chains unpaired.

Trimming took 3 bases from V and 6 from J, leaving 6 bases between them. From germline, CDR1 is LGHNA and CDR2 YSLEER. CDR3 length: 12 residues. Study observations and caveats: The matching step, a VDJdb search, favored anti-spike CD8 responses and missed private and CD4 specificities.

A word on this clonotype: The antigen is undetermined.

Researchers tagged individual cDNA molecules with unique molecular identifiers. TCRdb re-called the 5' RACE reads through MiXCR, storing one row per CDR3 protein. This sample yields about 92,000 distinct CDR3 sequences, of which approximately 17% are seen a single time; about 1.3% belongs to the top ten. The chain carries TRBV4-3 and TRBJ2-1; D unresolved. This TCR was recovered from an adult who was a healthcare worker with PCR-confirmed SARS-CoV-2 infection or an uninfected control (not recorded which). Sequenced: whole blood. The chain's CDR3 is CASSQTPNEQFF. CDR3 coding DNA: TGCGCCAGCAGCCAGACTCCCAATGAGCAGTTCTTC.